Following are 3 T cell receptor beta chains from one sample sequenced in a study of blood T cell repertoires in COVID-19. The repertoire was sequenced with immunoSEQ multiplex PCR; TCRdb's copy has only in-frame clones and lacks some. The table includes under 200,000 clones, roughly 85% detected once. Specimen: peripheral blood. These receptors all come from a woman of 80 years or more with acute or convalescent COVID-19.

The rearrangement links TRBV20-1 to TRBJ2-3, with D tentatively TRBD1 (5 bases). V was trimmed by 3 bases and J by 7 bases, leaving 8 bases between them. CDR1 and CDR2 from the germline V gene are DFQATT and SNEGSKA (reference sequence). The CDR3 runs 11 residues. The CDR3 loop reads CSASMDNTQYF. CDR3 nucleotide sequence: TGCAGTGCTAGTATGGACAATACGCAGTATTTT.

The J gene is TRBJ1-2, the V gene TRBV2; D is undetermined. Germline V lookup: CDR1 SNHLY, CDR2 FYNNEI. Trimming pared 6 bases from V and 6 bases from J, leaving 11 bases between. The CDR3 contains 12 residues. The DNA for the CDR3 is TGTGCCAGCAGACAGATGGTTCATGGCTACACCTTC. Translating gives CASRQMVHGYTF.

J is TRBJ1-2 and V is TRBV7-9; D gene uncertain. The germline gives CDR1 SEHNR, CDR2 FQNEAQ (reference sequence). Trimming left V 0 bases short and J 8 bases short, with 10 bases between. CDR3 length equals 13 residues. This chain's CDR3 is CASSLAGTGGYTF. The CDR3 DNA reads TGTGCCAGCAGCTTAGCGGGTACCGGGGGCTACACCTTC.